One and the same sample provided the 20 T cell receptor beta chains below, sequenced in a study of T cells expressing NK-cell markers. TCRdb reworked the 5' RACE reads into one entry per CDR3 protein, no DNA. This table holds about 390,000 distinct CDR3 sequences. Sequencing was carried out using blood T cells: a sorted CD56 or NKG2C T cell subset, CD4+ or CD8+ T cells, or bulk PBMC T cells (not recorded which). The receptors stem from a woman aged 50 to 60 in good health.

The chain joins TRBV20-1 to TRBJ1-6; TCRdb's D call of TRBD1 is untestable without DNA. The length of the CDR3 is 15 residues. Germline-derived CDR1 and CDR2 are DFQATT and SNEGSKA (reference sequence). CDR3: CSATVRRDRNSPLHF.

J is TRBJ2-7 and V is TRBV19. In germline, CDR1 is LNHDA, CDR2 SQIVND (reference sequence). The CDR3 spans 14 residues. CDR3 residues: CASSKRQGPYEQYF.

The chain combines TRBV5-5 with TRBJ2-1; TCRdb indicates TRBD1, and absent DNA this call remains unverified. Germline-derived CDR1 and CDR2 are SGHKS and YYEKEE (reference sequence). The CDR3 runs 16 residues. CDR3 protein: CASSLGTGGAYNEQFF. The whole variable domain, remainder taken from reference TRBV5-5 and TRBJ2-1, is DAGVTQSPTHLIKTRGQQVTLRCSPISGHKSVSWYQQVLGQGPQFIFQYYEKEERGRGNFPDRFSARQFPNYSSELNVNALLLGDSALYLCASSLGTGGAYNEQFFGPGTRLTVL.

The chain recombines TRBV27 with TRBJ1-1; TCRdb's assignment of TRBD1 cannot be checked, as there is no DNA. Germline V gene sequence: CDR1 MNHEY, CDR2 SMNVEV (reference sequence). This CDR3 has 18 residues. This CDR3 is CASSLSWRGASRNTEAFF.

The chain combines TRBV7-8 with TRBJ2-1; there is no DNA to check the TCRdb D call of TRBD1. The CDR3 has 15 residues. Germline values: CDR1 SGHVS, CDR2 FQNEAQ. CDR3 loop: CASSLAPRQHNEQFF.

The genes are TRBV20-1 and TRBJ2-7; TCRdb selects TRBD1, and the lack of DNA leaves this call unchecked. The length of the CDR3 is 13 residues. Germline CDR1 and CDR2: DFQATT and SNEGSKA (reference sequence). The CDR3 region is CSARPVGSYEQYF.

The V gene is TRBV15, the J gene TRBJ2-5; TCRdb's D call, TRBD1, is unchecked because there is no DNA. Germline V CDR1 and CDR2: LNHNV, YYDKDF (reference sequence). The CDR3 loop spans 15 amino acids. The CDR3 sequence is CATSRRDRAQETQYF.

The chain carries TRBV29-1 and TRBJ2-3; TCRdb gives TRBD1 as the D gene, but with no DNA this cannot be confirmed. The CDR3 has 18 amino acids. Germline CDR1 SQVTM, CDR2 ANQGSEA. The chain's CDR3 is CSVDGHRDRGTNTDTQYF.

CDR3 in amino acids: CASEFGPSTDTQYF. The genes are TRBV12-3 or TRBV12-4 and TRBJ2-3. CDR3 length: 14 amino acids.

This rearrangement joins TRBV12-3 or TRBV12-4 to TRBJ1-6; TCRdb returns TRBD1, unconfirmable since there is no DNA. CDR3 length equals 14 residues. CDR3 residues: CASSLSGQGAPLHF.

V is TRBV24-1 and J is TRBJ2-3; TCRdb selects TRBD2, and the lack of DNA leaves this call unchecked. The CDR3 runs to 14 residues. CDR1 KGHDR and CDR2 SFDVKD come from the germline V gene. The CDR3 loop reads CATSEGLAGNTQYF.

The genes are TRBV9 and TRBJ2-3; as DNA is missing, the TRBD2 call by TCRdb cannot be tested. The CDR3 sequence is 13 residues long. The germline CDR1 and CDR2 sequences are SGDLS and YYNGEE. The CDR3 spells CASSRGAMDTQYF.

The rearrangement joins TRBV12-3 or TRBV12-4 to TRBJ2-5; TCRdb outputs TRBD2, but without DNA this stays unchecked. The CDR3 runs 17 residues. The CDR3 loop is CASSSTSGRLGEETQYF.

This chain uses TRBV11-3 with TRBJ2-1; TCRdb picks TRBD2, but there is no DNA to check that call. CDR3 size: 17 residues. Germline V gene lookup returns CDR1 SGHNT and CDR2 YENEEA. The CDR3 loop is CASSITTSPLSYNEQFF.

The CDR3 here is CASAAGTEAFF. V gene TRBV28 combines with J gene TRBJ1-1; TCRdb selects TRBD1, and the lack of DNA leaves this call unchecked. Germline lookup yields CDR1 MDHEN and CDR2 SYDVKM. The CDR3 is 11 residues long.

The chain joins TRBV11-3 to TRBJ2-1; TCRdb selects TRBD2, and the lack of DNA leaves this call unchecked. CDR3 length equals 15 residues. Germline CDR1 reads SGHNT; CDR2 reads YENEEA. The CDR3 here is CASSLGLAGTNEQFF.

The CDR3 reads CASSADHRGSRMSYGYTF. The chain uses TRBV27 and TRBJ1-2; the TCRdb call, TRBD1, lacks DNA for checking. CDR1 and CDR2 from the germline V gene are MNHEY and SMNVEV (reference sequence). The CDR3 has 18 residues.

The chain links TRBV7-6 to TRBJ1-5; the TCRdb D gene call, TRBD1, has no DNA to confirm it. Germline-derived CDR1 and CDR2 are SGHVS and FNYEAQ. CDR3 size: 17 residues. The CDR3 spells CASSSYPSGGRNQPQHF.

The gene calls are TRBV30 and TRBJ1-5. Germline CDR1 GTSNPN, CDR2 SVGIG (reference sequence). This CDR3 has 13 amino acids. CDR3 residues: CAWRETPNQPQHF.

The rearrangement joins TRBV27 to TRBJ2-1; without DNA, the TCRdb call of TRBD1 cannot be checked. This CDR3 has 19 residues. From germline, CDR1 is MNHEY and CDR2 SMNVEV (reference sequence). CDR3 amino acids: CASRGPGQGLFSSYNEQFF.